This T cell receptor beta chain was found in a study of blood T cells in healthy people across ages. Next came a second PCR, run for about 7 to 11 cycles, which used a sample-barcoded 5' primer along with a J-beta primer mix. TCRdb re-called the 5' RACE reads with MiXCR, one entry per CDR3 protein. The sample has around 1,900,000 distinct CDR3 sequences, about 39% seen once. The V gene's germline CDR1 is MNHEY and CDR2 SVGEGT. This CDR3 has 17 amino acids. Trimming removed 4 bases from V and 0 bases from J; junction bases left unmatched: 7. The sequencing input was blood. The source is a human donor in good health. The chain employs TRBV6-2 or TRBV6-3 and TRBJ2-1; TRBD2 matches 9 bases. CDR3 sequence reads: CASSSPISGGSYNEQFF. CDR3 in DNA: TGTGCCAGCAGTTCCCCCATTAGCGGGGGCTCCTACAATGAGCAGTTCTTC.